These 30 T cell receptor beta chains share one sample of origin, sequenced in a study of T cell repertoires in cytomegalovirus infection. The antigens of these receptors remain unknown. In TCRdb, the reads were re-called with MiXCR into one record per CDR3 protein. Of fewer than 900,000 distinct CDR3 sequences in the sample, almost 30% are singletons; the top ten hold roughly 14%. This specimen consisted of cultured CD8+ T cells from PBMCs, obtained from culture after CMV antigen stimulation. The receptors here all came from a human donor in good health (CMV status not recorded). Some clones in this sample may be carry-over from other donors' samples.

CDR3 amino acids: CASSTAGTDNEQFF. CDR3 sequence (DNA): TGTGCCAGCAGCACCGCCGGGACTGACAATGAGCAGTTCTTC. The chain combines TRBV7-8 with TRBJ2-1, with D perhaps matching TRBD2 (6 bases). V lost 5 bases and J lost 5, with 13 bases in between. CDR1 and CDR2 (germline): SGHVS, FQNEAQ. CDR3 size: 14 residues.

The chain has TRBV7-6 and TRBJ1-2; weak D call: TRBD1 (6 bases). This CDR3 spans 17 amino acids. Germline V gene sequence: CDR1 SGHVS, CDR2 FNYEAQ. V lost 1 base and J 3 bases, leaving 18 bases between the germline ends. CDR3 amino acids: CASSLGGQSYTDYGYTF. The CDR3 DNA is TGTGCCAGCAGCTTAGGAGGACAGTCCTATACGGACTATGGCTACACCTTC.

At least ten counts were recorded for this clonotype. The V call is TRBV6-6, the J call TRBJ1-1, with unresolved D. The CDR3 has 12 amino acids. CDR1 MNHNY and CDR2 SVGAGI come from the germline V gene (reference sequence). Between the trimmed V and J ends, which lost 2 bases and 1 base, there was a span of 2 bases. The CDR3 DNA sequence: TGTGCCAGCAGTTACAGGAACACTGAAGCTTTCTTT. It encodes CASSYRNTEAFF.

The CDR3 DNA sequence: TGTGCCAGCAGTAACGCCGTCTACGAGCAGTACTTC. This codes for CASSNAVYEQYF. This chain connects TRBV7-9 to TRBJ2-7; D not certain. The V end was cut by 6 bases, the J end by 3 bases, with 9 bases between. The CDR3 is 12 residues long. Germline CDR1 SEHNR, CDR2 FQNEAQ (reference sequence). The complete variable domain, with remaining parts taken from reference TRBV7-9 and TRBJ2-7, reads DTGVSQNPRHKITKRGQNVTFRCDPISEHNRLYWYRQTLGQGPEFLTYFQNEAQLEKSRLLSDRFSAERPKGSFSTLEIQRTEQGDSAMYLCASSNAVYEQYFGPGTRLTVT.

In its sample, this clonotype was seen a few times. This chain joins TRBV27 and TRBJ2-3, with 8 bases fitting TRBD2. Germline lookup yields CDR1 MNHEY and CDR2 SMNVEV (reference sequence). The CDR3 runs to 15 residues. V shed 1 base, J shed 4 bases, and the junction held 4 bases outside the gene matches. CDR3 loop: CASSLYGGASDTQYF. CDR3 nucleotides: TGTGCCAGCAGTTTATACGGGGGGGCCTCAGATACGCAGTATTTT.

There are a few counts of this clonotype. The V and J genes are TRBV7-9 and TRBJ1-4; D gene uncertain. Germline V gene lookup returns CDR1 SEHNR and CDR2 FQNEAQ (reference sequence). This CDR3 is 12 amino acids long. V gave up 6 bases and J gave up 7 bases, with 9 bases separating them. The CDR3 region has the DNA TGTGCCAGCAGGATGGGAGGTGAAAAACTGTTTTTT. This translates into CASRMGGEKLFF.

A few counts support this clonotype. The chain uses TRBV28 and TRBJ1-6; 7 positions match TRBD1. This CDR3 is 17 amino acids long. The germline CDR1 and CDR2 sequences are MDHEN and SYDVKM. The junction had 9 bases not matched to a gene; V was cut back by 7 bases and J by 0 bases. CDR3 sequence reads: CASTPDRTSSYNSPLHF. CDR3 nucleotides: TGTGCCAGCACCCCGGACAGGACGAGCTCCTATAATTCACCCCTCCACTTT.

The genes are TRBV4-1 and TRBJ1-1; D gene ambiguous. CDR3 length equals 11 residues. CDR1 and CDR2 (germline): MGHRA, YSYEKL. Between the trimmed V and J ends, which lost 0 bases and 10 bases, there was a span of 6 bases. The CDR3 loop reads CASSQDAGAFF. For the CDR3, the DNA is TGCGCCAGCAGCCAAGATGCAGGAGCTTTCTTT.

At least ten counts were recorded for this clonotype. The chain combines TRBV7-2 with TRBJ2-7; a weak D match, TRBD2 (6 bases). Trimming shortened V by 1 base and J by 4 bases, and 11 bases separated the two germline ends. The CDR3 contains 14 residues. Germline CDR1 and CDR2: SGHTA and FQGNSA. The CDR3 coding sequence is TGTGCCAGCAGCTTAGGGTTGGAGGGTTACGAGCAGTACGTC. Its translation: CASSLGLEGYEQYV.

This clonotype was observed at least ten times. The chain employs TRBV7-9 and TRBJ1-3, with D maybe TRBD1 (5 bases). Germline CDR1 reads SEHNR; CDR2 reads FQNEAQ (reference sequence). CDR3 length equals 15 residues. Between the trimmed V and J ends, which lost 5 bases and 1 base, there was a span of 12 bases. Here the CDR3 DNA reads TGTGCCAGCAGCAAACCTGAGGGGTCTGGAAACACCATATATTTT. Amino acids: CASSKPEGSGNTIYF.

This clonotype was counted ten times or more. V and J are TRBV28 and TRBJ2-7; D is unresolved. Deletions cut 5 bases from V and 1 base from J, with 9 bases between. CDR1 is MDHEN, CDR2 SYDVKM, per germline. The CDR3 runs to 13 residues. CDR3 in amino acids: CASSLQASYEQYV. In DNA form, the CDR3 reads TGTGCCAGCAGTCTCCAGGCGTCCTACGAGCAGTACGTC.

This chain links TRBV4-1 with TRBJ1-2; D may be TRBD1 (6 bases). The CDR3 contains 15 residues. Germline CDR1 is MGHRA and CDR2 is YSYEKL. V dropped 1 base and J dropped 2 bases, with 11 bases sitting between them. CDR3 residues: CASSQAYTGNYGYTF. DNA for the CDR3: TGCGCCAGCAGCCAAGCGTATACAGGGAACTATGGCTACACCTTC.

Comment on this clonotype: At one of its ends the junction is not consistent with the germline gene, which may arise from a read error. In nucleotides, the CDR3 is TGTGCCAGCAGTCCCCCGGACAGGGGTCTGGTCTTT. Translation gives CASSPPDRGLVF. The chain joins TRBV27 to TRBJ1-1; 9 nucleotides line up with TRBD1. Germline CDR1 is MNHEY and CDR2 is SMNVEV (reference sequence). This CDR3 is built from 12 residues.

The chain couples TRBV6-1 to TRBJ2-5, with D unclear. CDR3 size: 14 residues. Trimming cost V 5 bases and J 5 bases, with 15 bases left between them. CDR1 MNHNS and CDR2 SASEGT come from the germline V gene. In nucleotides, the CDR3 is TGTGCCAGCAGTAAAGGGCCTGGAGAGGAGACCCAGTACTTC. Protein sequence: CASSKGPGEETQYF.

In this sample, this clonotype turned up many times. The chain combines TRBV7-9 with TRBJ1-4; D possibly corresponds to TRBD1 (5 bases). V was cut by 5 bases and J by 5 bases, with 12 bases left in between. Germline V lookup: CDR1 SEHNR, CDR2 FQNEAQ (reference sequence). The CDR3 consists of 14 residues. The chain's CDR3 is CASSLRGGNEKLFF. The CDR3, as DNA: TGTGCCAGCAGCCTCCGGGGGGGAAATGAAAAACTGTTTTTT.

The chain links TRBV7-6 to TRBJ2-1; 8 nucleotides agree with TRBD1. The CDR3 covers 15 residues. Germline V lookup: CDR1 SGHVS, CDR2 FNYEAQ. Trimming cost V 7 bases and J 6 bases; bases outside gene matches: 11. The CDR3 protein is CASTQRDRSANEQFF. DNA for the CDR3: TGTGCCAGCACCCAGAGGGACAGGTCAGCCAATGAGCAGTTCTTC.

The chain employs TRBV5-1 and TRBJ2-3; D uncertain. CDR1 SGHRS and CDR2 YFSETQ come from the germline V gene. The germline V and J ends were trimmed by 1 base and 0 bases, with 9 bases remaining between them. This CDR3 has 15 residues. DNA for the CDR3: TGCGCCAGCAGCTTGTACCCGGTCAGCACAGATACGCAGTATTTT. Translated: CASSLYPVSTDTQYF. The full variable domain, rest sourced from reference TRBV5-1 and TRBJ2-3, is KAGVTQTPRYLIKTRGQQVTLSCSPISGHRSVSWYQQTPGQGLQFLFEYFSETQRNKGNFPGRFSGRQFSNSRSEMNVSTLELGDSALYLCASSLYPVSTDTQYFGPGTRLTVL.

J is TRBJ2-7 and V is TRBV27; D is perhaps TRBD2 (5 bases). From germline, CDR1 is MNHEY and CDR2 SMNVEV (reference sequence). The CDR3 contains 12 residues. The germline V and J ends were trimmed by 10 bases and 4 bases, with 14 bases remaining between them. CDR3 region: CATGMDSYEQYF. The CDR3 DNA reads as TGTGCCACCGGGATGGACTCTTACGAGCAGTACTTC.

The sample holds a few counts of this clonotype. The chain links TRBV6-5 to TRBJ2-1; D is possibly TRBD1 or TRBD2 (5 bases each). The ends were cut back, 6 bases at V and 5 bases at J, with 20 bases in the middle. There are 16 residues in the CDR3. Germline CDR1 is MNHEY and CDR2 is SVGAGI. DNA of the CDR3: TGTGCCAGCAGGATTAACCGGGACGGACGGAACAATGAGCAGTTCTTC. Amino acids: CASRINRDGRNNEQFF.

This clonotype was observed a few times. V gene TRBV4-1 combines with J gene TRBJ1-6; D remains unclear. The CDR3 has 13 amino acids. CDR1 and CDR2 from the germline V gene are MGHRA and YSYEKL. V was trimmed by 4 bases and J by 5 bases, leaving 6 bases between them. Here the CDR3 DNA reads TGCGCCAGCAGCCCAAACCATAATTCACCCCTCCACTTT. Translation: CASSPNHNSPLHF.

The gene calls are TRBV9 and TRBJ2-3; TRBD2 matches at 7 bases. There are 15 residues in the CDR3. The V gene's germline CDR1 is SGDLS and CDR2 YYNGEE. The V and J ends lost 3 bases and 3 bases, in that order; junction bases with no gene match: 7. The CDR3 reads CASSGSGAWTDTQYF. The CDR3 coding sequence is TGTGCCAGCAGCGGGAGCGGGGCTTGGACAGATACGCAGTATTTT.

The rearrangement joins TRBV19 to TRBJ2-7; a possible D gene is TRBD1 (5 bases). Trimming shortened V by 5 bases and J by 6 bases, and 8 bases separated the two germline ends. The CDR3 runs 11 residues. From germline, CDR1 is LNHDA and CDR2 SQIVND (reference sequence). This chain's CDR3 is CASSQGAEQYF. The CDR3 region has the DNA TGTGCCAGTAGTCAGGGTGCCGAGCAGTACTTC. The full variable domain, in which reference TRBV19 and TRBJ2-7 provide the parts outside the CDR3, is DGGITQSPKYLFRKEGQNVTLSCEQNLNHDAMYWYRQDPGQGLRLIYYSQIVNDFQKGDIAEGYSVSREKKESFPLTVTSAQKNPTAFYLCASSQGAEQYFGPGTRLTVT.

This clonotype has more than one count but fewer than ten. The chain uses TRBV19 and TRBJ1-5, with D perhaps TRBD1 (5 bases). Trimming cost V 3 bases and J 6 bases, with 9 bases left between them. From germline, CDR1 is LNHDA and CDR2 SQIVND (reference sequence). The CDR3 runs to 13 residues. CDR3 in DNA: TGTGCCAGTAGTATGGAAGGGGCTCAGCCCCAGCATTTT. The encoded protein is CASSMEGAQPQHF.

The V and J genes are TRBV13 and TRBJ2-4; D is perhaps TRBD1 or TRBD2 (6 bases each). The CDR3 contains 14 residues. Germline lookup yields CDR1 PRHDT and CDR2 FYEKMQ (reference sequence). The V and J ends lost 4 bases and 9 bases respectively, with 16 bases between them. The CDR3 sequence is CASSSGTGRSIQYF. The CDR3 DNA follows: TGTGCCAGCAGCTCCGGTACAGGGAGGTCCATTCAGTACTTC.

This clonotype was detected many times. V gene TRBV7-9 combines with J gene TRBJ2-1; D tentatively fits TRBD1 or TRBD2 (7 bases each). This CDR3 spans 15 amino acids. Germline V gene sequence: CDR1 SEHNR, CDR2 FQNEAQ (reference sequence). The V end lost 6 bases, the J end lost 8 bases, and 20 bases lay between the germline ends. In nucleotides, the CDR3 is TGTGCCAGCAGTTTCGTGACAGGGAGGGTCGATGAGCAGTTCTTC. As protein: CASSFVTGRVDEQFF.

This clonotype was counted only a few times. The V gene is TRBV7-6, the J gene TRBJ1-5; D is ambiguous. V was trimmed by 4 bases and J by 4 bases, leaving 14 bases between them. Germline V gene sequence: CDR1 SGHVS, CDR2 FNYEAQ. The CDR3 has 15 amino acids. The CDR3 spells CASSSEVQMNQPQHF. For the CDR3, the DNA is TGTGCCAGCAGCTCGGAGGTTCAGATGAATCAGCCCCAGCATTTT.

The rearrangement links TRBV19 to TRBJ1-2; D gene ambiguous. The CDR3 extends over 16 amino acids. CDR1 LNHDA and CDR2 SQIVND come from the germline V gene (reference sequence). Trimming removed 4 bases at V and 4 bases at J, with 19 bases between. The CDR3 bases are TGTGCCAGTAGTAGTGGAAGTCGGTCCTCTGCCTATGGCTACACCTTC. The encoded protein is CASSSGSRSSAYGYTF.

This chain uses TRBV6-1 with TRBJ1-1; no firm D call. Germline CDR1 is MNHNS and CDR2 is SASEGT. CDR3 size: 12 residues. Deletions cut 3 bases from V and 5 bases from J, with 7 bases between. The CDR3 DNA is TGTGCCAGCAGTGACACGGGAACTGAAGCTTTCTTT. Translation gives CASSDTGTEAFF.

As for this clonotype: A much larger clone sits a single nucleotide away, making a read error possible. The CDR3 loop reads CASSLGTGGENLFF. The CDR3 DNA reads TGTGCCAGCAGCTTAGGGACAGGGGGTGAAAATCTGTTTTTT. This sequence joins TRBV7-2 and TRBJ1-4; TRBD1 agrees at 10 bases. This CDR3 has 14 residues. CDR1 and CDR2 (germline): SGHTA, FQGNSA.

The chain recombines TRBV6-8 with TRBJ1-1; tentatively, D is TRBD1 (5 bases). Per germline, CDR1 MNHGY and CDR2 SAAAGT. This CDR3 has 15 amino acids. Trimming left V 4 bases short and J 4 bases short, with 16 bases between. CDR3 bases: TGTGCCAGCAGTTCGGTGGGGCCTGGTGGCACTGAAGCTTTCTTT. Amino acids: CASSSVGPGGTEAFF.